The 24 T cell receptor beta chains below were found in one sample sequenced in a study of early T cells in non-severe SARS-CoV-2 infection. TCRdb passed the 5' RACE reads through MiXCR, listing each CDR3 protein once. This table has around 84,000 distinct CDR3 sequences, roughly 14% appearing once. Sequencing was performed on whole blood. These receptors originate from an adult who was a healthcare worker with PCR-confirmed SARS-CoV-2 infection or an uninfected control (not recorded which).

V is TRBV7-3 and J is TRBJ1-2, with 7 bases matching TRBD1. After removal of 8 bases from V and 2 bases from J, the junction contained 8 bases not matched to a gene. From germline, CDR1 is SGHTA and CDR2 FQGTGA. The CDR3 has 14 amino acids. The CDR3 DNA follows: TGTGCCAGCTTCTTAAGGGGGCGCAACTATGGCTACACCTTC. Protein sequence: CASFLRGRNYGYTF.

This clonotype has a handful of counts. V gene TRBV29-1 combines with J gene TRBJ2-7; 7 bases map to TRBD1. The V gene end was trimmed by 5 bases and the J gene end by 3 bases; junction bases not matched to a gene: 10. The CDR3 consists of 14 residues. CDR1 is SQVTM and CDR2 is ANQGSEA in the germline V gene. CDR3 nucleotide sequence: TGCAGCGTTCAGGGGGAAAGGGGAAACTACGAGCAGTACTTC. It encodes CSVQGERGNYEQYF.

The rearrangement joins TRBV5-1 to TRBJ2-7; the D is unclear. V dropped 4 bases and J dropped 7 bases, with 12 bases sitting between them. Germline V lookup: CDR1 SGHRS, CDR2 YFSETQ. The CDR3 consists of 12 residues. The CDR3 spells CASSEWAEEQYF. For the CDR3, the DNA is TGCGCCAGCAGCGAGTGGGCGGAGGAGCAGTACTTC. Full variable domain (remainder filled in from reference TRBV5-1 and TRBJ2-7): KAGVTQTPRYLIKTRGQQVTLSCSPISGHRSVSWYQQTPGQGLQFLFEYFSETQRNKGNFPGRFSGRQFSNSRSEMNVSTLELGDSALYLCASSEWAEEQYFGPGTRLTVT.

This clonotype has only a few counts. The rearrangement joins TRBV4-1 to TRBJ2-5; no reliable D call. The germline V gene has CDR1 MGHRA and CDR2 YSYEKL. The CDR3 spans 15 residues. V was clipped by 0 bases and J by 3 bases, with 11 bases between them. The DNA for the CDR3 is TGCGCCAGCAGCCAAGATTACCTTACGGAAGAGACCCAGTACTTC. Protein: CASSQDYLTEETQYF.

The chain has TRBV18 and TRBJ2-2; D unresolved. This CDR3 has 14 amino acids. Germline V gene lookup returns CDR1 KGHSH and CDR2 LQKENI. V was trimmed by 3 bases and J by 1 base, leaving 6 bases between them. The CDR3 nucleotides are TGTGCCAGCTCACCTGTGGGGAACACCGGGGAGCTGTTTTTT. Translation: CASSPVGNTGELFF.

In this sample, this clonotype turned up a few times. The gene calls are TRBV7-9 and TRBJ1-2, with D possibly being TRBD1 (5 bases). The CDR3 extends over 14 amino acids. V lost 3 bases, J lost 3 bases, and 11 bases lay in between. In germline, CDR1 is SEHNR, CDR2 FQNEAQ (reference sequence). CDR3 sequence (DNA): TGTGCCAGCAGCTTGAATAAAGGGGACTATGGCTACACCTTC. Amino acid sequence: CASSLNKGDYGYTF.

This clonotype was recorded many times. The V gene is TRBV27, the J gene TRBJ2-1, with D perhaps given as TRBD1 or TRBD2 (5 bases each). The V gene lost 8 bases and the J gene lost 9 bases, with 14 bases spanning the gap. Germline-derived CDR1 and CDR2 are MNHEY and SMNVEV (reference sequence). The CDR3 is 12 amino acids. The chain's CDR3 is CASRPPRGEQFF. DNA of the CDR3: TGTGCCAGCCGCCCCCCGAGGGGTGAGCAGTTCTTC.

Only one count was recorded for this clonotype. The chain's CDR3 is CASSLEPGQGAFF. The DNA of the CDR3 is TGTGCCAGCAGCTTGGAACCGGGACAAGGAGCTTTCTTT. This chain joins TRBV11-2 and TRBJ1-1; D may be TRBD1 (6 bases). V lost 3 bases, J lost 10 bases, and 15 bases lay in between. The CDR3 sequence is 13 residues long. In germline, CDR1 is SGHAT, CDR2 FQNNGV.

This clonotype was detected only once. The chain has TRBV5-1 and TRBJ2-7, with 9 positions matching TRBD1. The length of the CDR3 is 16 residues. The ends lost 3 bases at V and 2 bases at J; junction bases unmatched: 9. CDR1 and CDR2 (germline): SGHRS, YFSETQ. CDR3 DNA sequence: TGCGCCAGCAGCTCGGACGGGGACAGGGAGACCTACGAGCAGTACTTC. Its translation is CASSSDGDRETYEQYF.

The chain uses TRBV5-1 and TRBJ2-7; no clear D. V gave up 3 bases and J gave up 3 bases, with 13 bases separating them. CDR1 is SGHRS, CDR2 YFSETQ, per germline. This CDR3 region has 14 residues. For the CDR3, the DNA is TGCGCCAGCAGCTATACGGACCCCATCTACGAGCAGTACTTC. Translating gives CASSYTDPIYEQYF.

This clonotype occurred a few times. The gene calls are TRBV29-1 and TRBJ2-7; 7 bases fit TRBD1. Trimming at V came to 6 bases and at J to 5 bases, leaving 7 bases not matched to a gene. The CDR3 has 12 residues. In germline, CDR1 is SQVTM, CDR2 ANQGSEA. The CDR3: CSVVPQGDEQYF. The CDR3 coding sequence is TGCAGCGTCGTGCCTCAGGGGGACGAGCAGTACTTC.

The chain's CDR3 is CASGGGLLLLANYGYTF. The CDR3 nucleotides are TGTGCCAGCGGCGGGGGACTCCTTCTATTAGCTAACTATGGCTACACCTTC. The rearrangement uses TRBV28 and TRBJ1-2; TRBD1 is a possible D gene (5 bases). CDR3 length: 17 residues. V was clipped by 8 bases and J by 0 bases, with 22 bases between them. Germline V gives CDR1 MDHEN, CDR2 SYDVKM.

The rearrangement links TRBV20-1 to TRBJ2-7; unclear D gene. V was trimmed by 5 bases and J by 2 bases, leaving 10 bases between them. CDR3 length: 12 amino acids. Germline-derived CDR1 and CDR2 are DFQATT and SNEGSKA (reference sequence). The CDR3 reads CSAPRTAYEQYF. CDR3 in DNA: TGCAGTGCTCCCCGGACGGCCTACGAGCAGTACTTC.

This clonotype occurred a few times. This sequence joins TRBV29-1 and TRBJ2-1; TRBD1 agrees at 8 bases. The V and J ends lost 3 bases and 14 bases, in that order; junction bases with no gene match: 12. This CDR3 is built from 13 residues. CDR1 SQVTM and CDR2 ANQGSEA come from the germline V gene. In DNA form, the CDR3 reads TGCAGCGTTGATCCTTCCAGGGGGCAAGTCAAGTTCTTC. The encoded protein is CSVDPSRGQVKFF.

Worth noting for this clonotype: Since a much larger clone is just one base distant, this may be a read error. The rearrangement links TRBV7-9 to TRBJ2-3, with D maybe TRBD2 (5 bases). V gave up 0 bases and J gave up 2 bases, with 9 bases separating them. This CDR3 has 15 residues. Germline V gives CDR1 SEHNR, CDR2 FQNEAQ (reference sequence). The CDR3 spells CASSLAVGVTDTQYF. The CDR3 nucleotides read TGTGCCAGCAGCTTAGCGGTCGGGGTCACAGATACGCAGTATTTT.

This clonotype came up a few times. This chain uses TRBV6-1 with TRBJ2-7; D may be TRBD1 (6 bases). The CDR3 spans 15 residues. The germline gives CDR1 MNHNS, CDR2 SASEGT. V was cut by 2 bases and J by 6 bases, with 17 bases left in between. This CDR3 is CASSEYDRQGAEQYF. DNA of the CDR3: TGTGCCAGCAGTGAATACGACAGGCAAGGGGCCGAGCAGTACTTC.

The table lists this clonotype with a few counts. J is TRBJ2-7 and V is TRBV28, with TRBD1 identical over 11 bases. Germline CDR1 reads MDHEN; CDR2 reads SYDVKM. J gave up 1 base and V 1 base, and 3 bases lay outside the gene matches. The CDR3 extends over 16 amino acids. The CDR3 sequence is CASSLLRDRGSYEQYF. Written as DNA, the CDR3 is TGTGCCAGCAGTTTATTAAGGGACAGGGGGTCCTACGAGCAGTACTTC.

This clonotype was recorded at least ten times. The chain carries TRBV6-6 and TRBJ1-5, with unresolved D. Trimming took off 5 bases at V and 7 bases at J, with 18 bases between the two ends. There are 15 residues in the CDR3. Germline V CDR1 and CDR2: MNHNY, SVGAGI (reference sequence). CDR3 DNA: TGTGCCAGCAGTCCTCTGGTCCGGGTCGGGCAGCCCCAGCATTTT. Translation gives CASSPLVRVGQPQHF.

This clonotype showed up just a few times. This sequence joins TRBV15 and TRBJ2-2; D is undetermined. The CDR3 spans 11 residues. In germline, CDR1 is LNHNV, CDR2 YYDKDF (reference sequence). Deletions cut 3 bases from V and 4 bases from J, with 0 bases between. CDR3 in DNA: TGTGCCACCAGCAGCACCGGGGAGCTGTTTTTT. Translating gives CATSSTGELFF. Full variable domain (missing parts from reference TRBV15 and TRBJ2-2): DAMVIQNPRYQVTQFGKPVTLSCSQTLNHNVMYWYQQKSSQAPKLLFHYYDKDFNNEADTPDNFQSRRPNTSFCFLDIRSPGLGDTAMYLCATSSTGELFFGEGSRLTVL.

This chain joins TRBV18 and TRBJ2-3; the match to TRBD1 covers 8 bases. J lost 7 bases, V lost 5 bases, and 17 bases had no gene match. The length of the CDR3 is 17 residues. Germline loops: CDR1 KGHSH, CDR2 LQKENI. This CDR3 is CASSTGTGVLFYYTQYF. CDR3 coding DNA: TGTGCCAGCTCAACCGGGACAGGCGTACTCTTCTATTATACGCAGTATTTT.

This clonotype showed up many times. This CDR3 is CASSTGQSRGSPLHF. CDR3 coding DNA: TGTGCCAGCAGCACCGGACAGTCCCGGGGATCACCCCTCCACTTT. The chain uses TRBV6-5 and TRBJ1-6, with a possible D match to TRBD1 (6 bases). Germline CDR1 reads MNHEY; CDR2 reads SVGAGI. The length of the CDR3 is 15 residues. The V gene lost 6 bases and the J gene lost 10 bases, with 19 bases spanning the gap.

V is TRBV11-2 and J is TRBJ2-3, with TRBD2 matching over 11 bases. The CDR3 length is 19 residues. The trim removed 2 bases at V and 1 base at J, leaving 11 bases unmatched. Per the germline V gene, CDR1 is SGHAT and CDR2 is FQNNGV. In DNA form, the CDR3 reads TGTGCCAGCAGCTTAATTTCTCCTAGCGGGAGGACGCGCACAGATACGCAGTATTTT. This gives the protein CASSLISPSGRTRTDTQYF.

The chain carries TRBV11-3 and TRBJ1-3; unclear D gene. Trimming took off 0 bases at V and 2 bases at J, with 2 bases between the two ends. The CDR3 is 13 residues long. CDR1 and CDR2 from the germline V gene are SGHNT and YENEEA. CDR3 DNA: TGTGCCAGCAGCTTAGAGCCTGGAAACACCATATATTTT. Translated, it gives CASSLEPGNTIYF.

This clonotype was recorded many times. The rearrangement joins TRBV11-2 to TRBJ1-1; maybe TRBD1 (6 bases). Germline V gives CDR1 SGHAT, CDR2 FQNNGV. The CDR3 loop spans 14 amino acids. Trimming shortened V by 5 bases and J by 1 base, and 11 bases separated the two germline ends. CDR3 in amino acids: CASSKGHPNTEAFF. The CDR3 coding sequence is TGTGCCAGCAGCAAGGGACATCCGAACACTGAAGCTTTCTTT.